The present entry profiles one T cell receptor (beta chain) with its context. Only in-frame clones appear in the TCRdb table, and some are missing; sequencing was by immunoSEQ multiplex PCR. The repertoire has around 17,000 clones, roughly 96% of them found once; the top ten carry approximately 3.8%. The sample originates from a study of a mutant IDH1 vaccine in newly diagnosed glioma. Looked up from germline, CDR1 is SGHVS and CDR2 is FQNEAQ. Trimming took 1 base from V and 2 from J, leaving 14 bases between them. The CDR3 sequence is 16 residues long. Time point given: baseline, week 1 (first vaccination visit). Stated treatment: pre-vaccination baseline after standard-of-care therapy.

V and J are TRBV7-8 and TRBJ1-2, with D perhaps matching TRBD1 (5 bases). The sequence was collected from a woman aged 18 to 35 with glioma. Some clones in this sample may be carry-over from other donors' samples. The specimen was peripheral blood mononuclear cells (PBMCs), collected from a glioma patient treated with radiotherapy, temozolomide or both. The CDR3, as DNA: TGTGCCAGCAGCTTAGGCACGACAGACCTCAACTATGGCTACACCTTC. Amino acids: CASSLGTTDLNYGYTF. The full variable domain, with the rest looked up from reference TRBV7-8 and TRBJ1-2, is GAGVSQSPRYKVAKRGQDVALRCDPISGHVSLFWYQQALGQGPEFLTYFQNEAQLDKSGLPSDRFFAERPEGSVSTLKIQRTQQEDSAVYLCASSLGTTDLNYGYTFGSGTRLTVV.